This T cell receptor beta chain was sequenced in a study of blood T cell repertoires in COVID-19. In the study overall: The samples span acute and convalescent COVID-19 from the United States, Italy and Spain.

Germline lookup yields CDR1 DFQATT and CDR2 SNEGSKA (reference sequence). V was pared by 3 bases and J by 3 bases, with 17 bases between. The CDR3 runs to 16 residues. Some clones are missing from TCRdb's copy, which holds only in-frame ones; the method was immunoSEQ multiplex PCR. The repertoire holds approximately 200,000 clones, with roughly 82% as singletons. Sequences were obtained from PBMCs or T cells enriched from blood (not recorded which). The clonotype originates from a woman aged 25 to 39 who had recovered from COVID-19. The rearrangement uses TRBV20-1 and TRBJ1-4; D might be TRBD1 (6 bases). The DNA for the CDR3 is TGCAGTGCTAGTTCAACAGGGATCTTACCTAATGAAAAACTGTTTTTT. This translates into CSASSTGILPNEKLFF.